This section outlines one T cell receptor beta chain sequence together with its context. Its antigen specificity is not known. The sample holds no much larger clone one base away, and base qualities are not on file. This sample was taken from a study of vaccination effects on CD4 cells after COVID-19 (dated by TCRdb to between 2021 and 2022). About the study as a whole: Two doses of either the BNT162b2 or the mRNA-1273 mRNA SARS-CoV-2 vaccine were administered to participants. A total of around eleven COVID-19 convalescent patients and several SARS-CoV-2-naive healthy vaccine recipients were included in the full study. Cultures from other donors in the study were sequenced using the Oncomine TCR Beta short-read assay on an Illumina iSeq 100. In both COVID-19 convalescent patients and infection-naive vaccine recipients, the study compared SARS-CoV-2 spike-specific CD4+ TCR repertoires from before mRNA vaccination with those from after it. Pre-vaccine samples were drawn from two convalescent patients 16 days and one week before the first dose, at 142 and 148 days after COVID-19 diagnosis.

Points the paper makes about the study in general: Limitations of the study were the small number of convalescent patients and the absence of early post-infection timepoints. In convalescent patients, the post-vaccine spike-reactive repertoire consisted mainly of new vaccine-induced clones, largely distinct from infection-induced clones. Clones induced by infection and clones induced by vaccination both contracted markedly at late timepoints after vaccination, which fits with T cell responses waning over time.

In the ViraFEST assay, PBMC were stimulated with viral peptide pools, and antigen-specific CD4+ T cell clonotypes were then identified by expansion using TCR sequencing. After less than 13 days of culture, CD4+ T cells were isolated with the EasySep CD4+ T cell isolation kit. Convalescent patients had PCR-confirmed SARS-CoV-2 infection between March and December 2020, before Alpha, Beta and Delta variants emerged in the United States. Each well held two million PBMC cultured in IMDM containing approximately 5% human AB serum, roughly 10 IU/ml IL-2 and gentamicin, along with around 11 ug/ml peptides. Half of the culture medium was replaced with fresh IL-2-containing medium on days 3 and 7. Unless noted otherwise, every peptide stimulation condition was cultured in triplicate wells. PBMC were separated from whole blood using Ficoll-Paque Plus gradient centrifugation and were then either cryopreserved at -140C or used fresh. The QIAamp micro DNA kit was used to extract genomic DNA from the cultured CD4+ T cells.

Libraries were made using the immunoSEQ multiplex PCR assay. DNA from the cultured, isolated CD4+ T cells was subjected to TCR beta CDR3 sequencing. Per the authors' processing: Non-productive TCR sequences were removed and reads were trimmed to the CDR3 region, keeping CDR3s of at least 7 amino acids. The MANAFEST web app was used to pick out antigen-specific clonotypes by comparing their expansion in peptide wells with that in reference cultures. To count as positive, a clone had to show expansion at FDR<0.05 compared with the reference and with all other wells, an odds ratio above 5, and a frequency above 0.1% in two replicate wells. A clonotype was defined as cross-reactive if the clonotype was significantly expanded both in SARS-CoV-2 spike wells and in at least one common cold coronavirus spike condition. CDR3 similarity was assessed by Levenshtein distance with the stringdist R package, and unrooted trees were built with ape in R 3.6.1. Drawn from immuneACCESS, this table holds only the in-frame rearrangements with V and J called that TCRdb kept. Clones are partly lost; checked studies trace under half to an unresolved V gene and leave the rest unexplained. The DNA gave D and trimming, while V, J and clone size come from that table. For this sample the table gives about 22,000 clones, of which around 72% were detected only once. In total, the top ten clones hold about 37% of the sample.

V is shortened by 4 bases, J by 6 bases, and the region joining them spans 15 bases. Based on the germline V gene, the CDR1 and CDR2 sequences are SGHTA and FQGNSA. Measured from the cysteine to the phenylalanine, the CDR3 is 14 residues long. Of the read, only the CDR3 DNA is kept; its 42 bases are in frame from base 1. Recombination joined TRBV7-2 with TRBJ2-5; the D gene lacks a confident call. Sequencing used CD4+ T cells from PBMCs cultured with a peptide pool, obtained before COVID-19 vaccination. The receptor was isolated from a human donor who had a prior SARS-CoV-2 infection. The CDR3 corresponds to CASSSPTNLKTQYF. The nucleotides are TGTGCCAGCAGCTCCCCGACAAATTTGAAGACCCAGTACTTC.